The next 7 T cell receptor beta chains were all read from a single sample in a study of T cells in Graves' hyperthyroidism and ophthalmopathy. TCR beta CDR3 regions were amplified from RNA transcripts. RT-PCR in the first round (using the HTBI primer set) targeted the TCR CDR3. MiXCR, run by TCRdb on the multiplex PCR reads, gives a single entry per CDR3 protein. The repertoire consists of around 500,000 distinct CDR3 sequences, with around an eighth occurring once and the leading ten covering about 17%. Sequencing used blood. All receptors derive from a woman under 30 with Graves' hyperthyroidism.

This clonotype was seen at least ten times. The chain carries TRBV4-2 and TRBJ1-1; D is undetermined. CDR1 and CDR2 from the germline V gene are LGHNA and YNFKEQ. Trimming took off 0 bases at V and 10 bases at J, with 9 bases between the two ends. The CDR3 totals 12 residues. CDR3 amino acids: CASSQDYVVAFF. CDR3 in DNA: TGTGCCAGCAGCCAAGATTACGTGGTAGCTTTCTTT.

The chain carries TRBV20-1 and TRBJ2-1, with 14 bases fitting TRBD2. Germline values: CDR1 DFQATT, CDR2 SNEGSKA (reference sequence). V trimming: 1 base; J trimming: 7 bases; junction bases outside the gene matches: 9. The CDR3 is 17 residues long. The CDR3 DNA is TGCAGTGCTAGAGGGGAGACTAGCGGGAGGGCCCGGAATGAGCAGTTCTTC. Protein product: CSARGETSGRARNEQFF.

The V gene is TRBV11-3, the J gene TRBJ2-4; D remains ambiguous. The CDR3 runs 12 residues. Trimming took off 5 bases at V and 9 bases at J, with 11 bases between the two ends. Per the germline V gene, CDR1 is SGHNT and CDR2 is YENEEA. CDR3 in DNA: TGTGCCAGCAGCCCCGTGTTGAGCATTCAGTACTTC. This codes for CASSPVLSIQYF.

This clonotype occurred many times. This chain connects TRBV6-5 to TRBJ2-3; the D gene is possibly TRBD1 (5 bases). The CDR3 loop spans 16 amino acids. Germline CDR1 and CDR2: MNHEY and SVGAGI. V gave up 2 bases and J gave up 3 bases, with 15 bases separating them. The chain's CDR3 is CASSYGRTTGTDTQYF. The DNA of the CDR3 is TGTGCCAGCAGTTACGGGCGGACAACTGGGACAGATACGCAGTATTTT.

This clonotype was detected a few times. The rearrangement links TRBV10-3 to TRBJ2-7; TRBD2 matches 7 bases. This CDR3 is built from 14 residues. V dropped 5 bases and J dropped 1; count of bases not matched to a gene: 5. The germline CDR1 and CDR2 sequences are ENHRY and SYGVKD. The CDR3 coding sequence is TGTGCCATCAGTCAACTAGCGCCTTCCTACGAGCAGTACGTC. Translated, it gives CAISQLAPSYEQYV.

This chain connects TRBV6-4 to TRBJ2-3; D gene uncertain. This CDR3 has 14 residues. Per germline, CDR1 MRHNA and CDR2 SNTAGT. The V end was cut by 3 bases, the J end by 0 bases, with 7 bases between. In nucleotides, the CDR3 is TGTGCCAGCAGTGAGATGGAGAGCACAGATACGCAGTATTTT. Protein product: CASSEMESTDTQYF.

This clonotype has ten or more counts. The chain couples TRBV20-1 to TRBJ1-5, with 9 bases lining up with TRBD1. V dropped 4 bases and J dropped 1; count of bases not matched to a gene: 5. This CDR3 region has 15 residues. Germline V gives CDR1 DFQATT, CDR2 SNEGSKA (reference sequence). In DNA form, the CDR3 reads TGCAGTGCTACCCGGACAGGGGTCAGCAATCAGCCCCAGCATTTT. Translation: CSATRTGVSNQPQHF.